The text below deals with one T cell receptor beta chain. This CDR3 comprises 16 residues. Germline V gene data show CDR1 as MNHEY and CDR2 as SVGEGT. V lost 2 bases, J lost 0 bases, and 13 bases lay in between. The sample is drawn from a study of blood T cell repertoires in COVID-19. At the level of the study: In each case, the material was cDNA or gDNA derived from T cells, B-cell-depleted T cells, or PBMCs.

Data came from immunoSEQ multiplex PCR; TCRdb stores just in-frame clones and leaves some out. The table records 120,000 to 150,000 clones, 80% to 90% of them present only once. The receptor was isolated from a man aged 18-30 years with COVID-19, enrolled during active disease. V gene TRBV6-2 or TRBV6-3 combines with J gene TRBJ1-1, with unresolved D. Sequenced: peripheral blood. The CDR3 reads CASSYGRGWMNTEAFF. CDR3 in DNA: TGTGCCAGCAGTTACGGTCGGGGTTGGATGAACACTGAAGCTTTCTTT.